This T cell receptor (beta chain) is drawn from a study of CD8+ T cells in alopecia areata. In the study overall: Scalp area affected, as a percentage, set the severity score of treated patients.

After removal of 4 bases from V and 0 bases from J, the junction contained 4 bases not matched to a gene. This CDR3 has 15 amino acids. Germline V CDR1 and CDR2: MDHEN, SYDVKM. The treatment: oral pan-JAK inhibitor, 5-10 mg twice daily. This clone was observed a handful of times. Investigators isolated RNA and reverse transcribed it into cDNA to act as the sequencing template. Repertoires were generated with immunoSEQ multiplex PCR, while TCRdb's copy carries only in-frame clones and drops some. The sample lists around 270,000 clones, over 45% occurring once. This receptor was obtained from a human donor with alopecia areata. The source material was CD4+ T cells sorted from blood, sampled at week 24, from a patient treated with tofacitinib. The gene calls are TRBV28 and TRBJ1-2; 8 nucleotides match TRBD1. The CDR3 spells CASSWTGLTNYGYTF. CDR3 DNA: TGTGCCAGCAGTTGGACAGGGCTCACTAACTATGGCTACACCTTC.